What follows are 5 T cell receptor beta chains derived from one specimen sequenced in a study of cytomegalovirus exposure and HLA in healthy donors. Researchers ran the PCR with 60 Vbeta and 13 Jbeta primers. Clones were read by immunoSEQ multiplex PCR, and TCRdb kept only the in-frame ones, dropping some. The sample includes some 170,000 clones, around 76% of them seen just once. Sequencing input: PBMCs. The source is a woman between 40 and 50 years old in good health and CMV-seronegative.

This clone was counted only a few times. In nucleotides, the CDR3 is TGTGCCACCAGCAGAGAACTAGCGGCCGATACGCAGTATTTT. This codes for CATSRELAADTQYF. The chain recombines TRBV15 with TRBJ2-3, with 8 positions matching TRBD2. The germline CDR1 and CDR2 sequences are LNHNV and YYDKDF (reference sequence). Trimming at V came to 0 bases and at J to 6 bases, leaving 2 bases not matched to a gene. The CDR3 is made up of 14 amino acids.

The chain uses TRBV9 and TRBJ1-1; a possible D gene is TRBD1 (5 bases). Germline lookup yields CDR1 SGDLS and CDR2 YYNGEE. The CDR3 consists of 14 residues. V gave up 7 bases and J gave up 1 base, with 14 bases separating them. Written as DNA, the CDR3 is TGTGCCAGCGGCCCGGGACTGCAGAACACTGAAGCTTTCTTT. It codes for CASGPGLQNTEAFF.

This sequence joins TRBV30 and TRBJ1-2, with TRBD1 as a possible D gene (6 bases). The CDR3 consists of 13 residues. Germline V gene lookup returns CDR1 GTSNPN and CDR2 SVGIG (reference sequence). Trimming removed 6 bases at V and 8 bases at J, with 19 bases between. This CDR3 reads CACTLTGPGGYTF. CDR3 coding DNA: TGTGCCTGCACCCTTACAGGGCCCGGAGGCTACACCTTC. Using reference TRBV30 and TRBJ1-2 for the parts outside the CDR3, the full variable domain is SQTIHQWPATLVQPVGSPLSLECTVEGTSNPNLYWYRQAAGRGLQLLFYSVGIGQISSEVPQNLSASRPQDRQFILSSKKLLLSDSGFYLCACTLTGPGGYTFGSGTRLTVV.

The chain combines TRBV5-1 with TRBJ2-3, with 7 bases aligning to TRBD1. This CDR3 is 15 amino acids long. Germline trimming cut 9 bases from V and 0 bases from J; bases unmatched to any gene: 10. Germline V lookup: CDR1 SGHRS, CDR2 YFSETQ. The CDR3 here is CATQKGTESTDTQYF. In DNA, the CDR3 is TGCGCCACCCAAAAGGGGACAGAGAGCACAGATACGCAGTATTTT.

This chain connects TRBV6-1 to TRBJ2-1; TRBD2 matches at 15 bases. The CDR3 contains 15 residues. The V segment lost 6 bases and the J segment 12 bases; nucleotides outside the gene matches: 9. The V gene's germline CDR1 is MNHNS and CDR2 SASEGT. CDR3 amino acids: CASSPGLAGGGGQFF. CDR3 in DNA: TGTGCCAGCAGCCCGGGACTAGCGGGAGGTGGGGGGCAGTTCTTC.